Below, one TCR beta chain is given with its context. The antigen is unknown. The sample is drawn from a study of T cells in localized non-small cell lung cancer. Sequencing used immunoSEQ multiplex PCR; TCRdb keeps in-frame clones, though not all of them. This sample has around 96,000 clones, with roughly 93% found just once. CDR1 and CDR2 from the germline V gene are SNHLY and FYNNEI. The V end was cut by 4 bases, the J end by 4 bases, with 19 bases between. The CDR3 is 16 amino acids. Study findings and constraints: Median around 60 top-100 tumor clones were shared with paired adjacent lung. With higher T cell density in blood came longer overall survival. Among the tissues sampled, uninvolved adjacent lung had the highest T cell clonality, above tumor.

V and J are TRBV2 and TRBJ1-1; D is possibly TRBD1 (5 bases). Sequenced here: PBMCs, sampled before any cancer treatment. This sequence was found in a woman aged 35 to 70 with stage II squamous cell lung carcinoma. For the CDR3, the DNA is TGTGCCAGCAGTGCCCTGCAGGGATTGCCGAGCACTGAAGCTTTCTTT. Residues: CASSALQGLPSTEAFF. Variable domain in full (rest from reference TRBV2 and TRBJ1-1): EPEVTQTPSHQVTQMGQEVILRCVPISNHLYFYWYRQILGQKVEFLVSFYNNEISEKSEIFDDQFSVERPDGSNFTLKIRSTKLEDSAMYFCASSALQGLPSTEAFFGQGTRLTVV.